Below are 6 T cell receptor beta chains sequenced from a single sample in a study of identical twins. TCRdb reprocessed the 5' RACE reads via MiXCR and lists one record per CDR3 protein. The sample records more than 600,000 distinct CDR3 sequences, 18% being singletons. This sample also belongs to another study, concerning T cells expressing NK-cell markers.

The source material was PBMCs. These receptors were obtained from a young woman in good health.

The chain links TRBV19 to TRBJ2-4, with D perhaps TRBD2 (6 bases). Germline V gene data show CDR1 as LNHDA and CDR2 as SQIVND (reference sequence). This CDR3 region has 16 residues. V gave up 5 bases and J gave up 3 bases, with 17 bases separating them. The CDR3 protein is CASSPGLSRGKNIQYF. The CDR3 DNA is TGTGCCAGTAGTCCGGGACTCTCCCGCGGCAAAAACATTCAGTACTTC.

The chain has TRBV12-3 or TRBV12-4 and TRBJ1-2; 9 nucleotides line up with TRBD1. V shed 5 bases, J shed 5 bases, and the junction held 6 bases outside the gene matches. The CDR3 length is 14 residues. In DNA, the CDR3 is TGTGCCAGCAGTCATGAAGACAGGGGGTATGGCTACACCTTC. It yields the protein CASSHEDRGYGYTF.

Comment on this clonotype: The junction and the germline gene differ at one end; a read error may be behind it. The rearrangement uses TRBV7-2 and TRBJ2-2, with unresolved D. The germline V gene encodes CDR1 SGHTA and CDR2 FQGNSA. The CDR3 consists of 12 residues. CDR3 region: CASAANSGELFF. CDR3 DNA: TGTGCCAGCGCTGCGAACTCCGGGGAGCTGTTTTTT.

The chain is built from TRBV15 and TRBJ2-3; TRBD1 matches at 9 bases. This CDR3 comprises 17 residues. Losses at the gene ends were 4 bases for V and 4 bases for J; bases not matched to a gene: 12. Per germline, CDR1 LNHNV and CDR2 YYDKDF (reference sequence). The CDR3 sequence: CATSTLGGTGSADTQYF. The DNA for the CDR3 is TGTGCCACCAGCACCCTAGGGGGGACAGGGAGCGCAGATACGCAGTATTTT.

This clonotype was counted many times. The V and J genes are TRBV20-1 and TRBJ1-1, with TRBD1 matching 7 bases. The CDR3 runs 15 residues. The germline gives CDR1 DFQATT, CDR2 SNEGSKA (reference sequence). V dropped 3 bases and J dropped 0; count of bases not matched to a gene: 7. The CDR3 is CSARRQGRVNTEAFF. The CDR3 coding sequence is TGCAGTGCTAGGCGACAGGGTCGGGTGAACACTGAAGCTTTCTTT.

Comments on this clonotype: The junction shows a germline mismatch at one end, possibly a read error. V is TRBV12-3 or TRBV12-4 and J is TRBJ2-4, with D perhaps matching TRBD1 or TRBD2 (5 bases each). The CDR3 runs 13 residues. The CDR3, as DNA: TGTGCCAGCAGTTTCGGGGCCAGAAACATTCAGTACTTC. It translates to CASSFGARNIQYF.